There are a few counts of the clone carrying this T cell receptor (beta chain). Germline CDR1 is MRHNA and CDR2 is SNTAGT. This CDR3 spans 15 amino acids. V gave up 5 bases and J gave up 0 bases; unmatched junction bases: 2. The entry originates in a study of blood T cell repertoires in COVID-19. On the study more broadly: The study drew acute and convalescent COVID-19 samples from the United States, Italy and Spain.

Data came from immunoSEQ multiplex PCR; TCRdb stores just in-frame clones and leaves some out. The sample holds about 380,000 clones; around 90% are singletons and the top ten take about 6.8%. The sequenced sample consisted of peripheral blood. This TCR was sampled from a man aged 18 to 29 with active or convalescent COVID-19. V and J are TRBV6-4 and TRBJ2-2; 8 bases align to TRBD1. Here the CDR3 DNA reads TGTGCCAGCAGTCAGGGGGCTCCGAACACCGGGGAGCTGTTTTTT. This gives the protein CASSQGAPNTGELFF.